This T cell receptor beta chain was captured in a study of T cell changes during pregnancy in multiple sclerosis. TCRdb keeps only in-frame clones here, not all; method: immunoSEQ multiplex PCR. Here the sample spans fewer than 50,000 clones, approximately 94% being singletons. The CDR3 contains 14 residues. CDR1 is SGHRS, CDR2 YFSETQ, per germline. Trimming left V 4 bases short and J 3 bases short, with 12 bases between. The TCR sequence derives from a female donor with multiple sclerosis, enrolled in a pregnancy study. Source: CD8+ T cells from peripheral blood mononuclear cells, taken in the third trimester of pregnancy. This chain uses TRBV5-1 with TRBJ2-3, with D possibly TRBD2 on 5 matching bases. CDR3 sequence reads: CASSPLSGTDTQYF. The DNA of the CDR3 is TGCGCCAGCAGCCCCCTTTCGGGAACAGATACGCAGTATTTT. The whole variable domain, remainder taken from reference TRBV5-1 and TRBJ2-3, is KAGVTQTPRYLIKTRGQQVTLSCSPISGHRSVSWYQQTPGQGLQFLFEYFSETQRNKGNFPGRFSGRQFSNSRSEMNVSTLELGDSALYLCASSPLSGTDTQYFGPGTRLTVL.